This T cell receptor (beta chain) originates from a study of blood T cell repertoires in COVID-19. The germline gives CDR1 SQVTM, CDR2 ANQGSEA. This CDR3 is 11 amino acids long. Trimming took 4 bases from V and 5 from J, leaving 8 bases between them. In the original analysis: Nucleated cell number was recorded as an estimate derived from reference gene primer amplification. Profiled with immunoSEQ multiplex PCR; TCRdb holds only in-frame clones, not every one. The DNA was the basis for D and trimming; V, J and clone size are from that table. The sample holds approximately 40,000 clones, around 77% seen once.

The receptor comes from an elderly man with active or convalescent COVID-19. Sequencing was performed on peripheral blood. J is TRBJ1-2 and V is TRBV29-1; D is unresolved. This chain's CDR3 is CSVVGGYGYTF. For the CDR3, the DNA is TGCAGCGTTGTTGGCGGATATGGCTACACCTTC.